The T cell receptor beta chain under discussion was sequenced for a study of blood T cell repertoires in COVID-19 (dated by TCRdb to about 2020). Looking at the study overall: Samples from collaborators originated in the United States, Italy and Spain and spanned both the acute and convalescent phases of COVID-19. The prospective study material was composed of cDNA or gDNA derived from T cells, B-cell-depleted T cells, or PBMCs. Subjects who had been exposed to COVID-19, were actively infected with it, or had recovered from it provided the deeply sampled blood TCRbeta repertoires that made up the dataset. The repertoires were made available in a free public database intended to serve as a resource for research on the immune response to SARS-CoV-2. Samples came from the ongoing ImmuneRACE study (first 160 participants) plus 1,254 subjects from 6 global collaborators. The sample metadata nearly always contained a de-identified subject ID, COVID-19 status, age in years and sex. HLA class I and class II types, where available, came from metadata supplied by the sample provider rather than from assay-based typing.

The investigation overall reported the following: Clinical and demographic metadata were provided uncurated, with the amount varying by source and participant.

TCRbeta CDR3 regions were amplified from genomic DNA using the immunoSEQ Assay, a bias-controlled multiplex PCR. Processing in the source paper ran as follows. The number of nucleated cells in each sample was estimated by amplification of reference gene primers within the assay. To quantify the absolute abundance of each unique TCRbeta CDR3 rearrangement, sequence reads were collapsed and filtered. For each sample, productive Simpson clonality was calculated as the square root of Simpson's diversity index over productive rearrangements. TCRdb provides this immuneACCESS table in a form limited to in-frame rearrangements. Some clones are lacking; in checked studies, under half of them reflect an unresolved V gene, and why the rest are absent is not known. V, J and clone size are those of that table, while D and trimming were read from the DNA. The sample includes around 150,000 clones, with 80% to 95% observed a single time. Around 4.6% of the sample is taken by the ten largest.

Regarding this clone: Its antigen target is currently unknown. It has no much larger one-base neighbor in the sample; base qualities were not kept.

At one collaborating source in Seattle, patients were enrolled during active infection and were followed longitudinally through the course of disease. Collaborating institutions collected whole blood in K2EDTA tubes following their own protocols. For TCRbeta analysis, collaborators shipped samples in one of three forms: frozen whole blood, isolated PBMCs, or DNA extracted from either of those sample types. There are 16 amino acids in the CDR3, from cysteine to phenylalanine inclusive. This entry keeps only the CDR3 DNA: 48 bases, framed from base 1. V is clipped by 2 bases and J by 0 bases, and the sequence between their germline boundaries is 14 bases long. As encoded in the germline V gene, CDR1 is MNHEY while CDR2 is SVGAGI.

This chain joins TRBV6-5 to TRBJ2-7; confidence is insufficient to name the D gene. This TCR derives from a young man with COVID-19, enrolled during active disease. The sample consisted of peripheral blood. The sequenced DNA is TGTGCCAGCAGTTACGGTGGGCAGATCAGCTCCTACGAGCAGTACTTC. It is translated as CASSYGGQISSYEQYF.